This T cell receptor beta chain was sequenced for a study of cytomegalovirus exposure and HLA in healthy donors. V shed 4 bases, J shed 6 bases, and the junction held 8 bases outside the gene matches. Per germline, CDR1 SQVTM and CDR2 ANQGSEA. CDR3 length equals 13 residues. Researchers ran the PCR with 60 Vbeta and 13 Jbeta primers. Generated by immunoSEQ multiplex PCR, the TCRdb table keeps only in-frame clones and is missing some. The sample includes about 60,000 clones, roughly 70% of them seen just once. A remark on this clone: The antigen remains unidentified.

Whole-study findings and limits: In vitro work confirmed that three CMV-associated chains recognize CMV antigens.

The chain employs TRBV29-1 and TRBJ1-2, with 7 nucleotides matching TRBD1. The sequence was collected from a woman aged 60-75 years in good health and CMV-seropositive. Sequenced sample: PBMCs. CDR3 sequence reads: CSVVGFGQDGYTF. In nucleotides, the CDR3 is TGCAGCGTTGTGGGCTTTGGACAGGATGGCTACACCTTC.